Presented here are 10 T cell receptor beta chains from one specimen sequenced in a study of early T cells in non-severe SARS-CoV-2 infection. One entry per CDR3 protein results from TCRdb running MiXCR on the 5' RACE reads. The sample yields 55,000 to 80,000 distinct CDR3 sequences, about 9.9% seen once. Source material: whole blood. These receptor sequences come from an adult who was a healthcare worker with PCR-confirmed SARS-CoV-2 infection or an uninfected control (not recorded which).

This clonotype came up many times. The CDR3 spells CASSTFPGLAGEIKNTQYF. The CDR3, as DNA: TGTGCCAGCAGCACGTTTCCGGGACTAGCGGGAGAAATTAAGAATACGCAGTATTTT. V usage is TRBV11-2 and J usage is TRBJ2-3; 14 nucleotides align to TRBD2. Germline trimming cut 5 bases from V and 7 bases from J; bases unmatched to any gene: 17. The CDR3 runs 19 residues. The germline CDR1 and CDR2 sequences are SGHAT and FQNNGV.

This clonotype was detected ten times or more. V and J are TRBV18 and TRBJ1-1; TRBD1 matches 10 bases. V gave up 3 bases and J gave up 3 bases; unmatched junction bases: 4. The CDR3 runs to 15 residues. Germline V gene lookup returns CDR1 KGHSH and CDR2 LQKENI. CDR3 sequence: CASSPRTGGDTEAFF. As DNA, the CDR3 is TGTGCCAGCTCACCTCGGACAGGGGGGGACACTGAAGCTTTCTTT.

The chain uses TRBV11-1 and TRBJ2-5; D is unresolved. The CDR3 runs 14 residues. Trimming took off 3 bases at V and 2 bases at J, with 10 bases between the two ends. Germline values: CDR1 SGHAT, CDR2 FQDESV (reference sequence). The CDR3: CASSLKPGQETQYF. Written as DNA, the CDR3 is TGTGCCAGCAGCTTGAAACCGGGTCAAGAGACCCAGTACTTC.

In its sample, this clonotype was seen a few times. The chain has TRBV28 and TRBJ2-1; no firm D call. Per the germline V gene, CDR1 is MDHEN and CDR2 is SYDVKM. The CDR3 is 8 amino acids. CDR3 in amino acids: CARHEQFF. Here the CDR3 DNA reads TGTGCGCGGCATGAGCAGTTCTTC. Filled out from reference TRBV28 and TRBJ2-1, the complete variable domain reads DVKVTQSSRYLVKRTGEKVFLECVQDMDHENMFWYRQDPGLGLRLIYFSYDVKMKEKGDIPEGYSVSREKKERFSLILESASTNQTSMYLCARHEQFFGPGTRLTVL.

This clonotype was counted many times. V gene TRBV7-9 combines with J gene TRBJ2-7, with D possibly matching TRBD1 (6 bases). V dropped 5 bases and J dropped 3 bases, with 17 bases sitting between them. Per germline, CDR1 SEHNR and CDR2 FQNEAQ (reference sequence). The CDR3 loop spans 15 amino acids. The CDR3 sequence: CASSPSGKGVYEQYF. In nucleotides, the CDR3 is TGTGCCAGCAGCCCCAGTGGGAAGGGGGTCTACGAGCAGTACTTC.

The chain links TRBV27 to TRBJ2-7; D unresolved. Germline CDR1 MNHEY, CDR2 SMNVEV (reference sequence). CDR3 length equals 14 residues. The germline V and J ends were trimmed by 6 bases and 0 bases, with 12 bases remaining between them. The CDR3 spells CASSPVDGSYEQYF. CDR3 DNA sequence: TGTGCCAGCAGCCCCGTGGACGGCTCCTACGAGCAGTACTTC.

The CDR3 protein is CASRDFSGGAWEQYF. The CDR3 bases are TGTGCCAGCAGAGACTTTAGCGGGGGGGCCTGGGAGCAGTACTTC. This chain uses TRBV6-5 with TRBJ2-7; 11 bases are a match to TRBD2. The CDR3 spans 15 residues. CDR1 is MNHEY, CDR2 SVGAGI, per germline. The trim removed 6 bases at V and 7 bases at J, leaving 11 bases unmatched.

The chain combines TRBV19 with TRBJ1-1, with 7 bases lining up with TRBD1. V lost 3 bases and J lost 8; bases outside the gene matches: 3. Germline V gene sequence: CDR1 LNHDA, CDR2 SQIVND (reference sequence). The CDR3 runs to 12 residues. The CDR3 spells CASSMGTEEAFF. CDR3 nucleotides: TGTGCCAGTAGTATGGGGACAGAAGAAGCTTTCTTT.

This clonotype appeared many times. V gene TRBV12-3 or TRBV12-4 combines with J gene TRBJ1-4; D ambiguous. V was pared by 6 bases and J by 3 bases, with 14 bases between. The CDR3 totals 15 residues. This chain's CDR3 is CASSDAPSPNEKLFF. The CDR3 DNA reads TGTGCCAGCAGCGATGCCCCGTCCCCTAATGAAAAACTGTTTTTT.

This clonotype was detected only a few times. V gene TRBV20-1 combines with J gene TRBJ2-3; 8 positions match TRBD2. CDR1 and CDR2 (germline): DFQATT, SNEGSKA (reference sequence). There are 15 residues in the CDR3. V lost 3 bases, J lost 6 bases, and 11 bases stayed unmatched. CDR3 in amino acids: CSASRVGGGRDTQYF. CDR3 nucleotides: TGCAGTGCTAGTAGAGTCGGGGGCGGGAGGGATACGCAGTATTTT.